The 17 T cell receptor beta chains below were found in one sample sequenced in a study of cytotoxic CD8 clonotypes in ibrutinib-treated CLL. TCRdb keeps only in-frame clones here, not all; method: immunoSEQ multiplex PCR. The sample records fewer than 75,000 clones, about 72% being singletons. The sample in question was PBMCs, obtained after 12 months of ibrutinib treatment. The receptors derive from a human donor with chronic lymphocytic leukemia.

CDR3 protein: CASSLRDEQFF. The CDR3 DNA reads as TGTGCCAGCAGCTTGCGGGATGAGCAGTTCTTC. This chain connects TRBV5-4 to TRBJ2-1; D is unclear. V lost 1 base to trimming and J lost 8 bases, with 4 bases between them. Per the germline V gene, CDR1 is SGHNT and CDR2 is YYREEE (reference sequence). CDR3 length: 11 amino acids.

V usage is TRBV19 and J usage is TRBJ1-2; TRBD1 agrees at 9 bases. The ends lost 4 bases at V and 3 bases at J; junction bases unmatched: 0. The germline V gene encodes CDR1 LNHDA and CDR2 SQIVND (reference sequence). The CDR3 is 13 residues long. The CDR3 sequence is CASSRTGDYGYTF. Here the CDR3 DNA reads TGTGCCAGTAGTAGGACAGGGGACTATGGCTACACCTTC.

As to this clone: The same CDR3 can be traced to other DNA sequences in this sample. This chain uses TRBV18 with TRBJ2-5; the match to TRBD1 covers 7 bases. Germline V CDR1 and CDR2: KGHSH, LQKENI. The CDR3 is made up of 13 amino acids. V lost 3 bases and J lost 2; bases outside the gene matches: 0. CDR3 region: CASSPGQQETQYF. The CDR3 nucleotides read TGTGCCAGCTCACCGGGACAGCAAGAGACCCAGTACTTC.

This chain connects TRBV10-2 to TRBJ2-7; 7 bases line up with TRBD2. The V and J ends lost 10 bases and 4 bases, in that order; junction bases with no gene match: 10. Germline CDR1 reads WSHSY; CDR2 reads SAAADI. This CDR3 comprises 13 residues. CDR3 coding DNA: TGCGCCACCTTCCCCCGCGGGAGTTACGAGCAGTACTTC. Encoded protein: CATFPRGSYEQYF.

The chain links TRBV18 to TRBJ2-3; no firm D call. CDR3 length: 12 amino acids. Trimming pared 3 bases from V and 8 bases from J, leaving 9 bases between. From germline, CDR1 is KGHSH and CDR2 LQKENI. CDR3 sequence (DNA): TGTGCCAGCTCACCTCAGAAGGCTACGCAGTATTTT. This translates into CASSPQKATQYF.

The V and J genes are TRBV6-6 and TRBJ1-1; D may be TRBD1 (6 bases). Germline lookup yields CDR1 MNHNY and CDR2 SVGAGI (reference sequence). This CDR3 has 15 residues. Trimming shortened V by 2 bases and J by 2 bases, and 12 bases separated the two germline ends. The DNA of the CDR3 is TGTGCCAGCAGTTACAGCGGACAGCTAAACACTGAAGCTTTCTTT. The encoded protein is CASSYSGQLNTEAFF.

This clone has only a few counts. The chain couples TRBV29-1 to TRBJ2-2; no firm D call. The CDR3 contains 12 residues. V lost 5 bases and J 1 base, leaving 5 bases between the germline ends. CDR1 and CDR2 from the germline V gene are SQVTM and ANQGSEA. DNA of the CDR3: TGCAGCGTTACCAGGAACACCGGGGAGCTGTTTTTT. Translating gives CSVTRNTGELFF.

This clone has more than one count but fewer than ten. The V and J genes are TRBV7-9 and TRBJ1-2; possibly TRBD1 for D (5 bases). V was trimmed by 5 bases and J by 3 bases, leaving 10 bases between them. The germline V gene has CDR1 SEHNR and CDR2 FQNEAQ (reference sequence). CDR3 length: 13 amino acids. CDR3: CASSPPGDYGYTF. CDR3 DNA: TGTGCCAGCAGCCCCCCGGGGGACTATGGCTACACCTTC.

This clone was seen more than once but under ten times. This chain links TRBV28 with TRBJ1-5, with 7 nucleotides matching TRBD1. Germline-derived CDR1 and CDR2 are MDHEN and SYDVKM. Germline trimming cut 7 bases from V and 0 bases from J; bases unmatched to any gene: 6. The CDR3 contains 15 residues. CDR3 coding DNA: TGTGCCAGCACCCCGACAGGGAGTAGCAATCAGCCCCAGCATTTT. Translated: CASTPTGSSNQPQHF. The full variable domain, in which reference TRBV28 and TRBJ1-5 provide the parts outside the CDR3, is DVKVTQSSRYLVKRTGEKVFLECVQDMDHENMFWYRQDPGLGLRLIYFSYDVKMKEKGDIPEGYSVSREKKERFSLILESASTNQTSMYLCASTPTGSSNQPQHFGDGTRLSIL.

This sequence joins TRBV9 and TRBJ2-1; tentatively, D is TRBD1 (6 bases). Germline-derived CDR1 and CDR2 are SGDLS and YYNGEE. Trimming took off 7 bases at V and 0 bases at J, with 11 bases between the two ends. The CDR3 spans 14 residues. The chain's CDR3 is CASGQSGSYNEQFF. For the CDR3, the DNA is TGTGCCAGCGGACAGAGCGGCTCCTACAATGAGCAGTTCTTC. The full variable domain, rest sourced from reference TRBV9 and TRBJ2-1, is DSGVTQTPKHLITATGQRVTLRCSPRSGDLSVYWYQQSLDQGLQFLIQYYNGEERAKGNILERFSAQQFPDLHSELNLSSLELGDSALYFCASGQSGSYNEQFFGPGTRLTVL.

This chain links TRBV2 with TRBJ1-4; 8 bases are a match to TRBD1. Germline V gene data show CDR1 as SNHLY and CDR2 as FYNNEI. Germline trimming cut 6 bases from V and 7 bases from J; bases unmatched to any gene: 7. The CDR3 consists of 14 residues. The CDR3 sequence: CASRERTGFEKLFF. The CDR3 coding sequence is TGTGCCAGCAGGGAACGGACAGGGTTTGAAAAACTGTTTTTT.

The chain joins TRBV13 to TRBJ1-5; TRBD1 matches at 10 bases. The V and J ends lost 0 bases and 8 bases, in that order; junction bases with no gene match: 10. In germline, CDR1 is PRHDT, CDR2 FYEKMQ (reference sequence). The CDR3 has 17 amino acids. CDR3 amino acids: CASSLGGTGAVPEPQHF. The DNA of the CDR3 is TGTGCCAGCAGCTTAGGAGGGACAGGGGCGGTCCCTGAGCCCCAGCATTTT.

The genes are TRBV6-1 and TRBJ2-1; 9 nucleotides align to TRBD2. The trim removed 2 bases at V and 9 bases at J, leaving 8 bases unmatched. From germline, CDR1 is MNHNS and CDR2 SASEGT. The CDR3 is 15 residues long. CDR3 region: CASSEKSGRTPEQFF. The CDR3 coding sequence is TGTGCCAGCAGTGAAAAAAGCGGGAGGACCCCTGAGCAGTTCTTC.

The chain employs TRBV11-2 and TRBJ1-5, with D maybe TRBD1 (5 bases). The CDR3 consists of 17 residues. The V end was cut by 6 bases, the J end by 0 bases, with 18 bases between. Germline loops: CDR1 SGHAT, CDR2 FQNNGV. The DNA for the CDR3 is TGTGCCAGCAGTAAAACACAGGTGGGGGATAGCAATCAGCCCCAGCATTTT. This encodes CASSKTQVGDSNQPQHF.

The chain is built from TRBV6-1 and TRBJ2-3; 11 bases align to TRBD2. The CDR3 has 14 amino acids. CDR1 and CDR2 (germline): MNHNS, SASEGT. The junction had 4 bases not matched to a gene; V was cut back by 7 bases and J by 4 bases. CDR3 in amino acids: CASKLAGVADTQYF. The CDR3 DNA reads TGTGCCAGCAAACTAGCGGGAGTAGCAGATACGCAGTATTTT.

This rearrangement joins TRBV5-4 to TRBJ2-2; perhaps TRBD2 as D (7 bases). This CDR3 contains 16 residues. Germline CDR1 is SGHNT and CDR2 is YYREEE (reference sequence). Trimming shortened V by 4 bases and J by 2 bases, and 15 bases separated the two germline ends. CDR3 region: CASSPRGGRNTGELFF. In DNA form, the CDR3 reads TGTGCCAGCAGCCCAAGGGGGGGTCGAAACACCGGGGAGCTGTTTTTT. The full variable domain, in which reference TRBV5-4 and TRBJ2-2 provide the parts outside the CDR3, is ETGVTQSPTHLIKTRGQQVTLRCSSQSGHNTVSWYQQALGQGPQFIFQYYREEENGRGNFPPRFSGLQFPNYSSELNVNALELDDSALYLCASSPRGGRNTGELFFGEGSRLTVL.

The chain joins TRBV6-6 to TRBJ2-2; 8 positions match TRBD2. The length of the CDR3 is 16 residues. Germline lookup yields CDR1 MNHNY and CDR2 SVGAGI (reference sequence). The V gene end was trimmed by 4 bases and the J gene end by 4 bases; junction bases not matched to a gene: 8. CDR3 region: CASSSASGSGTGELFF. In nucleotides, the CDR3 is TGTGCCAGCAGTTCGGCCAGCGGGAGCGGCACCGGGGAGCTGTTTTTT.